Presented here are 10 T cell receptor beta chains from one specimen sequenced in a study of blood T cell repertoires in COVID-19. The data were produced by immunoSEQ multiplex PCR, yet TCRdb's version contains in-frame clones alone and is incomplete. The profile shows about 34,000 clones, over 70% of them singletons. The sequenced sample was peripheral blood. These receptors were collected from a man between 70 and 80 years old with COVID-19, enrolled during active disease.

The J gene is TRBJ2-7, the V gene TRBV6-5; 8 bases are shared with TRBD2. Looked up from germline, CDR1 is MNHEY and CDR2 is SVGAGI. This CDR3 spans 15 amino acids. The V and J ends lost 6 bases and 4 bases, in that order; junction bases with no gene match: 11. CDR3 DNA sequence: TGTGCCAGCAGGGAGGCCGGGACTAGTGTGTACGAGCAGTACTTC. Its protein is CASREAGTSVYEQYF.

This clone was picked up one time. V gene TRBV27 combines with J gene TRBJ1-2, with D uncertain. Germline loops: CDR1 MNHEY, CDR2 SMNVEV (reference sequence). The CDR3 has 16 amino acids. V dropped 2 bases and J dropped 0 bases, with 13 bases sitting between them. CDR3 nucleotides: TGTGCCAGCAGTTTAGCCCCCGAGGTGACTAACTATGGCTACACCTTC. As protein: CASSLAPEVTNYGYTF.

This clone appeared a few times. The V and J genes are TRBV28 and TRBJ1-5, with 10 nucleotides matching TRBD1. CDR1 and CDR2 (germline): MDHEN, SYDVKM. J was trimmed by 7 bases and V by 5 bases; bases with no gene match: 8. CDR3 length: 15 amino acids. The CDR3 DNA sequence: TGTGCCAGCAGTCTAGGGACAGGGGTACAACAGCCCCAGCATTTT. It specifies CASSLGTGVQQPQHF.

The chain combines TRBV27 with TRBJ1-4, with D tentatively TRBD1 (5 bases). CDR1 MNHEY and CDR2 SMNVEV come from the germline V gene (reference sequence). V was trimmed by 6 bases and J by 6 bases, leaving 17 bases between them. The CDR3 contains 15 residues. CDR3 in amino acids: CASRTRGSDDEKLFF. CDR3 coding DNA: TGTGCCAGCAGAACAAGGGGCAGCGATGATGAAAAACTGTTTTTT.

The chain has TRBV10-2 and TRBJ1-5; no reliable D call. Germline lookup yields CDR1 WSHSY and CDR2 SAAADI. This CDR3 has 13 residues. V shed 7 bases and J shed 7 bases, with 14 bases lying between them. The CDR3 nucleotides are TGCGCCAGCACTCCGGGAGAGGGACAGCCCCAGCATTTT. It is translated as CASTPGEGQPQHF.

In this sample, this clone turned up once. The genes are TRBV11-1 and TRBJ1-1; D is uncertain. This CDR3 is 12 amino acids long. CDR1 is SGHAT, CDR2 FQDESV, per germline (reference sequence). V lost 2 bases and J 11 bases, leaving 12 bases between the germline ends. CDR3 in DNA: TGTGCCAGCAGCTTAATGCCTCCTAGGGCTTTCTTT. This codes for CASSLMPPRAFF.

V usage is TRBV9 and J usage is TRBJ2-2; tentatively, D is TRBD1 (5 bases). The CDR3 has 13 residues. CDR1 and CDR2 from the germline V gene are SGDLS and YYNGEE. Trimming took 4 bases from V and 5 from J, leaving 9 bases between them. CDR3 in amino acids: CASSITGTGELFF. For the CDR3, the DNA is TGTGCCAGCAGCATCACAGGTACCGGGGAGCTGTTTTTT.

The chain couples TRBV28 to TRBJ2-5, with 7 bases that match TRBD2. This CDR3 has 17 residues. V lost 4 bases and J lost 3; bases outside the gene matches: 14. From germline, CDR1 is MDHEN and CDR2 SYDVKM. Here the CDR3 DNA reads TGTGCCAGCAGTTGGGTGTTGGGAGGGCCTTTGGAAGAGACCCAGTACTTC. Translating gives CASSWVLGGPLEETQYF.

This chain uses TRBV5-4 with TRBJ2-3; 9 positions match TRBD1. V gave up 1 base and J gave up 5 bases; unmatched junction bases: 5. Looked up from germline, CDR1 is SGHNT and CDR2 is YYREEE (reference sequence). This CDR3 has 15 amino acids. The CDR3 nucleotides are TGTGCCAGCAGCTTGAAGGTGACAGGGGGAGATACGCAGTATTTT. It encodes CASSLKVTGGDTQYF.

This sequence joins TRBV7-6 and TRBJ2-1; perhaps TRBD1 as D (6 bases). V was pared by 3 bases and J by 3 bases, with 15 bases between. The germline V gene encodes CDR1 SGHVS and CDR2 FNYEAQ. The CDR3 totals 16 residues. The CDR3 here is CASSLGRDNGYNEQFF. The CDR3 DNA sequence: TGTGCCAGCAGCTTGGGTCGGGACAACGGCTACAATGAGCAGTTCTTC. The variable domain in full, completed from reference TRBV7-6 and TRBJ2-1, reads GAGVSQSPRYKVTKRGQDVALRCDPISGHVSLYWYRQALGQGPEFLTYFNYEAQQDKSGLPNDRFSAERPEGSISTLTIQRTEQRDSAMYRCASSLGRDNGYNEQFFGPGTRLTVL.